This T cell receptor (beta chain) appears in the sequencing data of a study of cytotoxic CD8 clonotypes in ibrutinib-treated CLL. Overall study context: Median treatment time before response sampling was 12 months, range 6 to 36. Regarding the study as a whole: Collection times varied between progressing and sustained-remission patients.

This clone was found a few times. As yet, its antigen is unknown. The assay was immunoSEQ multiplex PCR, and TCRdb's table has in-frame clones only and misses some. The sample contains more than 200,000 clones, under 75% of which appear only once. Sequenced material: PBMCs, taken after 24 months of ibrutinib treatment. The TCR sequence derives from a human donor with chronic lymphocytic leukemia.

The CDR3 DNA follows: TGTGCCAGCAGAACACAGGGCGATGGCTACACCTTC. Residues: CASRTQGDGYTF. This chain links TRBV2 with TRBJ1-2; D may be TRBD1 (6 bases). V dropped 6 bases and J dropped 6 bases, with 11 bases sitting between them. CDR3 length equals 12 residues. Germline CDR1 is SNHLY and CDR2 is FYNNEI. Based on the CDR3 plus reference TRBV2 and TRBJ1-2, the full variable domain is EPEVTQTPSHQVTQMGQEVILRCVPISNHLYFYWYRQILGQKVEFLVSFYNNEISEKSEIFDDQFSVERPDGSNFTLKIRSTKLEDSAMYFCASRTQGDGYTFGSGTRLTVV.